Listed here are 19 T cell receptor beta chains from one sample, sequenced in a study of long-term antiretroviral therapy in people with HIV. The immunoSEQ assay was v3.0, run at survey level. Profiling relied on immunoSEQ multiplex PCR, and the TCRdb table lists in-frame clones only, not all of them. The table has more than 20,000 clones, approximately 88% seen once. Sequencing was performed on unsorted PBMCs, taken 1.8 years before starting antiretroviral therapy. The receptor source for this set is a man aged 45-60 years with HIV.

V and J are TRBV7-9 and TRBJ2-1, with D hard to call. This CDR3 spans 12 amino acids. Germline CDR1 is SEHNR and CDR2 is FQNEAQ (reference sequence). V was cut by 7 bases and J by 4 bases, with 8 bases left in between. The CDR3: CASTRSYNEQFF. In DNA form, the CDR3 reads TGTGCCAGCACCCGATCGTACAATGAGCAGTTCTTC.

The chain uses TRBV7-2 and TRBJ1-2; D is ambiguous. Germline loops: CDR1 SGHTA, CDR2 FQGNSA. The V and J ends lost 5 bases and 0 bases respectively, with 13 bases between them. The CDR3 length is 15 residues. Written as DNA, the CDR3 is TGTGCCAGCAGCCCAGCAGGCATAGCTAACTATGGCTACACCTTC. It encodes CASSPAGIANYGYTF.

The rearrangement joins TRBV10-3 to TRBJ2-1; TRBD2 aligns across 10 bases. CDR1 and CDR2 from the germline V gene are ENHRY and SYGVKD. V was pared by 6 bases and J by 4 bases, with 12 bases of the junction left unmatched. The CDR3 loop spans 17 amino acids. CDR3 sequence: CAIRRNPGLAVYNEQFF. The CDR3 DNA reads TGTGCCATCAGGAGGAACCCCGGACTAGCGGTGTACAATGAGCAGTTCTTC.

This clone showed up just a few times. The rearrangement uses TRBV7-9 and TRBJ1-2; a possible D gene is TRBD1 (6 bases). This CDR3 comprises 14 residues. V lost 1 base and J lost 5, with 11 bases in between. CDR1 SEHNR and CDR2 FQNEAQ come from the germline V gene (reference sequence). CDR3 DNA sequence: TGTGCCAGCAGCTTAGGACAGGCTGGGTATGGCTACACCTTC. Translating it yields CASSLGQAGYGYTF.

This sequence joins TRBV28 and TRBJ1-4; D remains unclear. In germline, CDR1 is MDHEN, CDR2 SYDVKM. Deletions cut 5 bases from V and 5 bases from J, with 6 bases between. This CDR3 has 12 residues. CDR3 loop: CASSQTNEKLFF. The CDR3, as DNA: TGTGCCAGCAGTCAGACCAATGAAAAACTGTTTTTT.

This clone appeared a few times. This chain uses TRBV20-1 with TRBJ2-7; 9 bases match TRBD2. Germline trimming cut 7 bases from V and 7 bases from J; bases unmatched to any gene: 5. From germline, CDR1 is DFQATT and CDR2 SNEGSKA (reference sequence). This CDR3 has 11 amino acids. The CDR3 spells CSGVSGSEQYF. CDR3 coding DNA: TGCAGTGGTGTTAGCGGGAGTGAGCAGTACTTC.

The rearrangement links TRBV7-8 to TRBJ1-1; D perhaps matches TRBD1 (6 bases). The germline gives CDR1 SGHVS, CDR2 FQNEAQ. Trimming took 5 bases from V and 7 from J, leaving 14 bases between them. The CDR3 totals 13 residues. The CDR3 spells CASSVTGLIEAFF. CDR3 in DNA: TGTGCCAGCAGCGTTACAGGGTTAATTGAAGCTTTCTTT.

J is TRBJ2-5 and V is TRBV18; maybe TRBD2 (5 bases). V lost 6 bases to trimming and J lost 3 bases, with 17 bases between them. The germline gives CDR1 KGHSH, CDR2 LQKENI. The CDR3 length is 15 residues. The CDR3 nucleotides read TGTGCCAGCTCGCCCAACGCTTTGGGAGAAGAGACCCAGTACTTC. Residues: CASSPNALGEETQYF.

The V call is TRBV18, the J call TRBJ1-5, with no clear D. V shed 3 bases and J shed 7 bases, with 13 bases lying between them. The germline CDR1 and CDR2 sequences are KGHSH and LQKENI. This CDR3 spans 14 amino acids. CDR3 amino acids: CASSPQYAEQPQHF. As DNA, the CDR3 is TGTGCCAGCTCACCGCAATACGCTGAACAGCCCCAGCATTTT.

The rearrangement uses TRBV18 and TRBJ1-1; D gene unclear. The germline V gene encodes CDR1 KGHSH and CDR2 LQKENI. V lost 0 bases to trimming and J lost 3 bases, with 8 bases between them. The CDR3 has 14 amino acids. In DNA form, the CDR3 reads TGTGCCAGCTCACCACCCGAGGGAGACACTGAAGCTTTCTTT. This sequence encodes CASSPPEGDTEAFF.

The V and J genes are TRBV7-9 and TRBJ2-7; a possible D gene is TRBD1 (5 bases). The germline V and J ends were trimmed by 3 bases and 6 bases, with 9 bases remaining between them. Germline CDR1 SEHNR, CDR2 FQNEAQ (reference sequence). CDR3 length: 12 residues. CDR3 protein: CASSFSGAEQYF. In DNA, the CDR3 is TGTGCCAGCAGCTTCTCTGGGGCCGAGCAGTACTTC.

A few counts support this clone. This chain connects TRBV7-3 to TRBJ2-1; 12 bases line up with TRBD2. CDR1 is SGHTA and CDR2 is FQGTGA in the germline V gene. CDR3 size: 15 residues. Trimming removed 5 bases from V and 8 bases from J; junction bases left unmatched: 7. The CDR3 DNA sequence: TGTGCCAGCAGCGGGGGACTAGCGGGCACTTATGAGCAGTTCTTC. Translated, it gives CASSGGLAGTYEQFF.

CDR3: CASSPGTDITEAFF. CDR3 nucleotides: TGTGCCAGCTCACCAGGGACAGACATAACTGAAGCTTTCTTT. This chain joins TRBV18 and TRBJ1-1; 7 positions agree with TRBD1. CDR3 length: 14 residues. The germline CDR1 and CDR2 sequences are KGHSH and LQKENI. The ends lost 2 bases at V and 5 bases at J; junction bases unmatched: 5.

J is TRBJ2-5 and V is TRBV30, with a possible D match to TRBD2 (6 bases). Deletions cut 1 base from V and 7 bases from J, with 22 bases between. The CDR3 length is 16 residues. The germline V gene has CDR1 GTSNPN and CDR2 SVGIG (reference sequence). The CDR3 loop reads CAWSANEGWGEWTQYF. The CDR3 nucleotides are TGTGCCTGGAGTGCCAATGAAGGCTGGGGGGAGTGGACCCAGTACTTC.

This rearrangement joins TRBV9 to TRBJ2-1; 7 nucleotides align to TRBD2. V was pared by 0 bases and J by 9 bases, with 3 bases of the junction left unmatched. Germline V gene data show CDR1 as SGDLS and CDR2 as YYNGEE. This CDR3 has 13 amino acids. CDR3 sequence: CASSVVGGGEQFF. The CDR3 DNA reads as TGTGCCAGCAGCGTAGTGGGCGGGGGTGAGCAGTTCTTC.

This chain joins TRBV19 and TRBJ1-1; D is perhaps TRBD1 (5 bases). CDR3 size: 15 residues. Germline loops: CDR1 LNHDA, CDR2 SQIVND (reference sequence). Trimming took 5 bases from V and 1 from J, leaving 14 bases between them. The CDR3 region is CASSQYWDGNTEAFF. CDR3 in DNA: TGTGCCAGTAGTCAATATTGGGACGGGAACACTGAAGCTTTCTTT.

The V gene is TRBV11-3, the J gene TRBJ2-1; D is perhaps TRBD2 (6 bases). The germline CDR1 and CDR2 sequences are SGHNT and YENEEA. The CDR3 spans 15 residues. Trimming cost V 4 bases and J 9 bases, with 19 bases left between them. The CDR3 loop reads CASSSSGSGLSEQFF. Written as DNA, the CDR3 is TGTGCCAGCAGCTCCTCCGGGAGTGGTCTCAGTGAGCAGTTCTTC.

V is TRBV19 and J is TRBJ2-1; 14 bases are shared with TRBD2. This CDR3 is 18 amino acids long. V lost 5 bases to trimming and J lost 0 bases; unmatched junction nucleotides: 6. Germline V gene data show CDR1 as LNHDA and CDR2 as SQIVND (reference sequence). In DNA form, the CDR3 reads TGTGCCAGTAGTTCCGGGACTAGCGGGGGTCTCTCCTACAATGAGCAGTTCTTC. Its translation is CASSSGTSGGLSYNEQFF.

CDR3 coding DNA: TGTGCCACCAGCAGATTCCCGCTGTCCGGGACTAGCGGGAGCTTCTCCTACAATGAGCAGTTCTTC. Residues: CATSRFPLSGTSGSFSYNEQFF. The chain links TRBV15 to TRBJ2-1; 14 bases fit TRBD2. Germline CDR1 and CDR2: LNHNV and YYDKDF (reference sequence). Losses at the gene ends were 2 bases for V and 0 bases for J; bases not matched to a gene: 15. This CDR3 is 22 amino acids long.